The 18 T cell receptor beta chains below were found in one sample sequenced in a study of radiation and T cells in renal cell carcinoma. As for time point: blood 2 weeks post-SBRT. Treatment described: 15 Gy SBRT to primary tumor, nephrectomy 4 weeks later. Generated by immunoSEQ multiplex PCR, the TCRdb table keeps only in-frame clones and is missing some. The repertoire consists of more than 100,000 clones, with more than 75% occurring once and the leading ten covering 4.5% to 7.5%. The sequenced sample was blood, obtained from a patient whose treatment included radiotherapy and nephrectomy. The receptors were sampled from a woman aged 70 to 79 with renal cell carcinoma.

V and J are TRBV13 and TRBJ2-7; TRBD2 is a possible D gene (6 bases). The germline V and J ends were trimmed by 0 bases and 4 bases, with 16 bases remaining between them. CDR3 size: 16 residues. Germline assignment: CDR1 PRHDT and CDR2 FYEKMQ (reference sequence). The CDR3 DNA sequence: TGTGCCAGCAGCTTAGGGGGGATGGTCGGGAGTTACGAGCAGTACTTC. Encoded protein: CASSLGGMVGSYEQYF.

The chain recombines TRBV7-8 with TRBJ2-5; no clear D gene. Trimming pared 1 base from V and 7 bases from J, leaving 16 bases between. The CDR3 spans 15 residues. The germline CDR1 and CDR2 sequences are SGHVS and FQNEAQ. CDR3: CASSLVLQATGTQYF. CDR3 nucleotides: TGTGCCAGCAGCTTAGTCCTGCAGGCCACGGGGACCCAGTACTTC.

V usage is TRBV4-3 and J usage is TRBJ2-2; 7 bases are shared with TRBD1. The CDR3 sequence is 15 residues long. Per germline, CDR1 LGHNA and CDR2 YSLEER. The V and J ends lost 5 bases and 7 bases, in that order; junction bases with no gene match: 10. The CDR3, as DNA: TGCGCCAGCAGCGGGAGACAGGGTCGAGGCGGGGAGCTGTTTTTT. This sequence encodes CASSGRQGRGGELFF.

CDR3 nucleotides: TGCGCCAGCAGCTCCGGACAGTACGAGCAGTACTTC. This codes for CASSSGQYEQYF. V is TRBV5-1 and J is TRBJ2-7; possible D gene TRBD1, 6 bases. The CDR3 loop spans 12 amino acids. Germline lookup yields CDR1 SGHRS and CDR2 YFSETQ. Trimming removed 3 bases at V and 4 bases at J, with 8 bases between.

V and J are TRBV6-5 and TRBJ1-2; 9 bases fit TRBD1. There are 15 residues in the CDR3. Germline V CDR1 and CDR2: MNHEY, SVGAGI. With V trimmed by 5 bases and J by 5 bases, 9 bases remained unmatched. CDR3: CASSPGQGGTYGYTF. The CDR3 nucleotides are TGTGCCAGCAGTCCGGGACAGGGCGGAACGTATGGCTACACCTTC.

This clone was seen only a few times. The chain employs TRBV5-1 and TRBJ1-1; perhaps TRBD1 as D (5 bases). V dropped 0 bases and J dropped 0 bases, with 9 bases sitting between them. Per germline, CDR1 SGHRS and CDR2 YFSETQ. The CDR3 runs 15 residues. Here the CDR3 DNA reads TGCGCCAGCAGCTTGGTGGGGACCATGAACACTGAAGCTTTCTTT. Its protein product is CASSLVGTMNTEAFF.

This clone was recorded a few times. V is TRBV30 and J is TRBJ1-1; D gene ambiguous. The V gene's germline CDR1 is GTSNPN and CDR2 SVGIG (reference sequence). The CDR3 has 13 amino acids. Between the trimmed V and J ends, which lost 8 bases and 1 base, there was a span of 14 bases. The CDR3 bases are TGTGCCCTGGAGGTAATCCGGAACACTGAAGCTTTCTTT. Translating gives CALEVIRNTEAFF.

This chain joins TRBV5-1 and TRBJ1-3; D not certain. The CDR3 contains 16 residues. Germline CDR1 reads SGHRS; CDR2 reads YFSETQ. Trimming took off 0 bases at V and 0 bases at J, with 10 bases between the two ends. Written as DNA, the CDR3 is TGCGCCAGCAGCTTGGCAGACTTGAGCTCTGGAAACACCATATATTTT. Amino acid sequence: CASSLADLSSGNTIYF.

The CDR3 nucleotides are TGTGCCTGGAGTGTATCTGGGGAAGGGAGCTACACCTTC. Amino acids: CAWSVSGEGSYTF. V is TRBV30 and J is TRBJ1-2, with no clear D. V was cut by 0 bases and J by 9 bases, with 14 bases left in between. Germline values: CDR1 GTSNPN, CDR2 SVGIG (reference sequence). The CDR3 is made up of 13 amino acids.

The chain employs TRBV4-2 and TRBJ1-6; 7 bases agree with TRBD1. With V trimmed by 3 bases and J by 8 bases, 7 bases remained unmatched. The CDR3 totals 15 residues. The germline V gene has CDR1 LGHNA and CDR2 YNFKEQ. The CDR3 region is CASSHLDREHSPLHF. Here the CDR3 DNA reads TGTGCCAGCAGCCACCTTGACAGGGAGCATTCACCCCTCCACTTT.

The chain has TRBV7-2 and TRBJ2-1, with 10 bases fitting TRBD1. This CDR3 is built from 16 residues. The V gene end was trimmed by 2 bases and the J gene end by 9 bases; junction bases not matched to a gene: 10. In germline, CDR1 is SGHTA, CDR2 FQGNSA. The CDR3 sequence is CASSLNPGQGIGEQFF. CDR3 sequence (DNA): TGTGCCAGCAGCTTAAATCCGGGACAGGGGATAGGTGAGCAGTTCTTC.

The CDR3 protein is CASSIASGGNEQFF. CDR3 nucleotide sequence: TGTGCCAGTAGTATAGCTTCTGGGGGGAATGAGCAGTTCTTC. V and J are TRBV19 and TRBJ2-1, with a possible D match to TRBD2 (6 bases). Looked up from germline, CDR1 is LNHDA and CDR2 is SQIVND (reference sequence). This CDR3 has 14 amino acids. The germline V and J ends were trimmed by 1 base and 7 bases, with 11 bases remaining between them. The full variable domain, its missing parts supplied by reference TRBV19 and TRBJ2-1, is DGGITQSPKYLFRKEGQNVTLSCEQNLNHDAMYWYRQDPGQGLRLIYYSQIVNDFQKGDIAEGYSVSREKKESFPLTVTSAQKNPTAFYLCASSIASGGNEQFFGPGTRLTVL.

V usage is TRBV19 and J usage is TRBJ1-2; the match to TRBD1 covers 9 bases. The germline CDR1 and CDR2 sequences are LNHDA and SQIVND (reference sequence). Trimming removed 5 bases from V and 8 bases from J; junction bases left unmatched: 9. The CDR3 spans 14 residues. CDR3 sequence reads: CASSPMGQGRGYTF. DNA of the CDR3: TGTGCCAGTAGTCCGATGGGACAGGGTCGCGGCTACACCTTC.

This clone was recorded at least ten times. V gene TRBV15 combines with J gene TRBJ1-2; 12 bases match TRBD1. The junction had 4 bases not matched to a gene; V was cut back by 3 bases and J by 5 bases. This CDR3 is built from 15 residues. The germline gives CDR1 LNHNV, CDR2 YYDKDF (reference sequence). The CDR3 is CATSRGDRGQYGYTF. In DNA, the CDR3 is TGTGCCACCAGCAGGGGGGACAGGGGGCAATATGGCTACACCTTC.

This rearrangement joins TRBV7-9 to TRBJ1-2; TRBD1 aligns across 7 bases. Germline loops: CDR1 SEHNR, CDR2 FQNEAQ (reference sequence). V lost 6 bases and J lost 1; bases outside the gene matches: 8. The CDR3 runs to 15 residues. CDR3 sequence (DNA): TGTGCCAGCAGTTTACAGACAGGGATTAACTATGGCTACACCTTC. Translated: CASSLQTGINYGYTF.

The chain employs TRBV7-9 and TRBJ1-1; 9 bases map to TRBD1. V lost 5 bases to trimming and J lost 1 base; unmatched junction nucleotides: 8. Germline CDR1 is SEHNR and CDR2 is FQNEAQ (reference sequence). The CDR3 extends over 16 amino acids. CDR3 loop: CASSPGGQGSNTEAFF. The CDR3 DNA sequence: TGTGCCAGCAGCCCGGGGGGACAGGGATCGAACACTGAAGCTTTCTTT. The full variable domain, completed using reference TRBV7-9 and TRBJ1-1, is DTGVSQNPRHKITKRGQNVTFRCDPISEHNRLYWYRQTLGQGPEFLTYFQNEAQLEKSRLLSDRFSAERPKGSFSTLEIQRTEQGDSAMYLCASSPGGQGSNTEAFFGQGTRLTVV.

For the CDR3, the DNA is TGTGCCAGCAGCTTGCCTCCCGGGGAGCTGTTTTTT. It specifies CASSLPPGELFF. The V gene is TRBV5-4, the J gene TRBJ2-2, with D uncertain. This CDR3 contains 12 residues. CDR1 and CDR2 from the germline V gene are SGHNT and YYREEE (reference sequence). Between the trimmed V and J ends, which lost 1 base and 6 bases, there was a span of 4 bases.

In its sample, this clone was seen a few times. CDR3 sequence: CASRPDRTDEQYF. CDR3 bases: TGTGCCAGCAGACCAGACCGGACGGACGAGCAGTACTTC. This rearrangement joins TRBV28 to TRBJ2-7; no clear D gene. The length of the CDR3 is 13 residues. CDR1 and CDR2 from the germline V gene are MDHEN and SYDVKM. V shed 6 bases and J shed 5 bases, with 14 bases lying between them.